One and the same sample provided the 3 T cell receptor beta chains below, sequenced in a study of OX40 agonist ivuxolimab in advanced cancers. The repertoire was sequenced with immunoSEQ multiplex PCR; TCRdb's copy has only in-frame clones and lacks some. Of about 27,000 clones in the sample, around 81% were seen once. The sample here was CD4+ or CD8+ T cells sorted from blood, taken in a trial of the OX40 agonist ivuxolimab. These receptors were obtained from an adult with an advanced solid tumor such as melanoma, head and neck, liver or kidney cancer.

V and J are TRBV28 and TRBJ1-3; 8 positions match TRBD1. Trimming removed 8 bases from V and 2 bases from J; junction bases left unmatched: 5. The CDR3 consists of 14 residues. Germline V gene lookup returns CDR1 MDHEN and CDR2 SYDVKM. The CDR3 DNA reads as TGTGCCAGCCGTCAGGGGGCCACTGGAAACACCATATATTTT. Amino acid sequence: CASRQGATGNTIYF.

This chain uses TRBV10-1 with TRBJ1-1; D gene uncertain. CDR1 is WNHNN and CDR2 is SYGVQD in the germline V gene (reference sequence). This CDR3 spans 13 amino acids. Trimming left V 4 bases short and J 4 bases short, with 10 bases between. This CDR3 is CASSGGASTEAFF. The CDR3 bases are TGCGCCAGCAGTGGCGGAGCGAGCACTGAAGCTTTCTTT.

The V gene is TRBV28, the J gene TRBJ2-5; tentative D call: TRBD2 (6 bases). Germline CDR1 MDHEN, CDR2 SYDVKM. This CDR3 has 15 amino acids. Trimming took 3 bases from V and 2 from J, leaving 13 bases between them. The CDR3 DNA is TGTGCCAGCAGTTTTCGGGGAGGAGGACAAGAGACCCAGTACTTC. Translated, it gives CASSFRGGGQETQYF. The whole variable domain, filled in from reference TRBV28 and TRBJ2-5, reads DVKVTQSSRYLVKRTGEKVFLECVQDMDHENMFWYRQDPGLGLRLIYFSYDVKMKEKGDIPEGYSVSREKKERFSLILESASTNQTSMYLCASSFRGGGQETQYFGPGTRLLVL.